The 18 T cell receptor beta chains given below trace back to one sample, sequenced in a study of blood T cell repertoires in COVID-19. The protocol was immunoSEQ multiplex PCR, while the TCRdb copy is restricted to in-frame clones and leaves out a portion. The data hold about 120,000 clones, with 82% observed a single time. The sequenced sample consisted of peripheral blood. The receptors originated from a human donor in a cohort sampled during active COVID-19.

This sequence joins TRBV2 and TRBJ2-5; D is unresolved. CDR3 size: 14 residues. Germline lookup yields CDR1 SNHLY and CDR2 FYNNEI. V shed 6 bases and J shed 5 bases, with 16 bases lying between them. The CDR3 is CASRLFGSGETQYF. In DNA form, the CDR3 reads TGTGCCAGCAGACTATTTGGGTCTGGCGAGACCCAGTACTTC.

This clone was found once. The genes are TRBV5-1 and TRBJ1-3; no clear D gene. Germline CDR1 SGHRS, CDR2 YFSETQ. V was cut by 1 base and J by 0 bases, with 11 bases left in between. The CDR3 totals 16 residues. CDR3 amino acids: CASSLTPPNSGNTIYF. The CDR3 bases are TGCGCCAGCAGCTTGACACCACCGAACTCTGGAAACACCATATATTTT.

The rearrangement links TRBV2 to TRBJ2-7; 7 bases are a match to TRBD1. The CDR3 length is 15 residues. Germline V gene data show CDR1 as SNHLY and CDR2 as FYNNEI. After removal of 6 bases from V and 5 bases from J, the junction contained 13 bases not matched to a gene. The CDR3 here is CASRPRGQGLDEQYF. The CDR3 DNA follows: TGTGCCAGCAGACCAAGGGGGCAAGGGTTGGACGAGCAGTACTTC. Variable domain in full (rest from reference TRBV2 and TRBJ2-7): EPEVTQTPSHQVTQMGQEVILRCVPISNHLYFYWYRQILGQKVEFLVSFYNNEISEKSEIFDDQFSVERPDGSNFTLKIRSTKLEDSAMYFCASRPRGQGLDEQYFGPGTRLTVT.

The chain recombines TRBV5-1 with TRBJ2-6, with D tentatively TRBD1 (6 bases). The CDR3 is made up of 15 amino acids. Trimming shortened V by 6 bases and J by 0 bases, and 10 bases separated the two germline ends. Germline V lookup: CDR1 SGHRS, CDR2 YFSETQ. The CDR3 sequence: CASTGALSGANVLTF. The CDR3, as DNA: TGCGCCAGCACAGGGGCTCTCTCTGGGGCCAACGTCCTGACTTTC.

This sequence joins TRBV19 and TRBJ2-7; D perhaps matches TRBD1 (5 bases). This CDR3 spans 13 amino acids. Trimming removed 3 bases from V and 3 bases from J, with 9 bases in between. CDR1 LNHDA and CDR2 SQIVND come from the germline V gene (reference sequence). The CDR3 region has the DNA TGTGCCAGTAGTATTGGGCAGGGCTACGAGCAGTACTTC. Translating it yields CASSIGQGYEQYF. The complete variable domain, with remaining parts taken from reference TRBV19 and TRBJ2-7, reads DGGITQSPKYLFRKEGQNVTLSCEQNLNHDAMYWYRQDPGQGLRLIYYSQIVNDFQKGDIAEGYSVSREKKESFPLTVTSAQKNPTAFYLCASSIGQGYEQYFGPGTRLTVT.

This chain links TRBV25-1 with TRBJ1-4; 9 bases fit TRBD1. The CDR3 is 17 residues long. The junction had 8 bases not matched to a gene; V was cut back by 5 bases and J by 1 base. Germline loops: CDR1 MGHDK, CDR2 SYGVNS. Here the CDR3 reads CASSQVPGQGTNEKLFF. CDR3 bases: TGTGCCAGCAGTCAAGTCCCGGGACAGGGAACTAATGAAAAACTGTTTTTT.

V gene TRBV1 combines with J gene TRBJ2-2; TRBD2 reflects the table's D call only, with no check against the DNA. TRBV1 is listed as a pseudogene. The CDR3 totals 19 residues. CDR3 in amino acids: CTSSLPLTSGGANTGELFF. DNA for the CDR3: TGCACCAGCAGCCTCCCTTTGACTAGCGGGGGGGCGAACACCGGGGAGCTGTTTTTT.

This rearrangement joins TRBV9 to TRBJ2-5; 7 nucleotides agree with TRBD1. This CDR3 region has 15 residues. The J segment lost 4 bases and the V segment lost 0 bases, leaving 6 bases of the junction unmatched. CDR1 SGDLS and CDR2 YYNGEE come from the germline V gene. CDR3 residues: CASSVAGGGGETQYF. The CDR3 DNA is TGTGCCAGCAGCGTAGCAGGGGGTGGAGGAGAGACCCAGTACTTC.

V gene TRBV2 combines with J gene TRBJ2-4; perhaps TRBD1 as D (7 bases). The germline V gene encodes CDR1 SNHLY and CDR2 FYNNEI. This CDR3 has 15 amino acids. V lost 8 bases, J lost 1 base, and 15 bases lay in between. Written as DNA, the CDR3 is TGTGCCAGCCGCGGGACAGCGGTTGCCAAAAACATTCAGTACTTC. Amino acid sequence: CASRGTAVAKNIQYF.

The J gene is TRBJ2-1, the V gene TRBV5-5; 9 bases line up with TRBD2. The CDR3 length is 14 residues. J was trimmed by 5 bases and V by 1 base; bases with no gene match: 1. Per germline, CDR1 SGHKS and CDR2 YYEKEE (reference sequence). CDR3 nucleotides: TGTGCCAGCAGCTTGCTAGCGGGAAACAATGAGCAGTTCTTC. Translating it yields CASSLLAGNNEQFF. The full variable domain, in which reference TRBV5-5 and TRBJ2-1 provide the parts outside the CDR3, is DAGVTQSPTHLIKTRGQQVTLRCSPISGHKSVSWYQQVLGQGPQFIFQYYEKEERGRGNFPDRFSARQFPNYSSELNVNALLLGDSALYLCASSLLAGNNEQFFGPGTRLTVL.

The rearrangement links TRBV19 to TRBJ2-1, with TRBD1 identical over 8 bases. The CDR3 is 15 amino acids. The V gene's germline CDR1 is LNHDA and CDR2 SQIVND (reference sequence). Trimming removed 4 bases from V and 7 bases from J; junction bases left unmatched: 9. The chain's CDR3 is CASSRGGQGRNEQFF. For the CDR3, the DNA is TGTGCCAGTAGTAGAGGTGGACAGGGTCGGAATGAGCAGTTCTTC.

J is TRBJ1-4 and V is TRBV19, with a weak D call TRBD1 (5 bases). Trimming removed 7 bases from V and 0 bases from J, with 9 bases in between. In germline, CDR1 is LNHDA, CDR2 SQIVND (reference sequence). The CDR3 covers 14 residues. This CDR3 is CASNDRATNEKLFF. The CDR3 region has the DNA TGTGCCAGTAACGACAGAGCAACTAATGAAAAACTGTTTTTT.

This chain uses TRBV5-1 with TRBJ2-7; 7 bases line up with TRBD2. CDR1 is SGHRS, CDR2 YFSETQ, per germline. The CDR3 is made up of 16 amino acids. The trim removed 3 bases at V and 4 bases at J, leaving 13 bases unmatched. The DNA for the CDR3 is TGCGCCAGCAGCTCCGGGGGGATGAATACTTATTACGAGCAGTACTTC. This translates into CASSSGGMNTYYEQYF. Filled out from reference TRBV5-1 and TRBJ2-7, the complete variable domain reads KAGVTQTPRYLIKTRGQQVTLSCSPISGHRSVSWYQQTPGQGLQFLFEYFSETQRNKGNFPGRFSGRQFSNSRSEMNVSTLELGDSALYLCASSSGGMNTYYEQYFGPGTRLTVT.

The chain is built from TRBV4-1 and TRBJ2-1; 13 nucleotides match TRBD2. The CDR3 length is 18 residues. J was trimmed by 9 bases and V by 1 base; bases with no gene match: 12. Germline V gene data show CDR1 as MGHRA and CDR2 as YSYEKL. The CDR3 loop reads CASSQVPRLAGGFGEQFF. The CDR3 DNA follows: TGCGCCAGCAGCCAAGTCCCACGACTAGCGGGGGGTTTCGGTGAGCAGTTCTTC.

CDR3 amino acids: CASSLVGGGETEAFF. The CDR3 region has the DNA TGTGCCAGCAGCTTAGTCGGAGGGGGCGAAACTGAAGCTTTCTTT. The rearrangement links TRBV7-9 to TRBJ1-1; 7 nucleotides align to TRBD1. The germline CDR1 and CDR2 sequences are SEHNR and FQNEAQ (reference sequence). CDR3 length: 15 amino acids. Losses at the gene ends were 1 base for V and 5 bases for J; bases not matched to a gene: 7.

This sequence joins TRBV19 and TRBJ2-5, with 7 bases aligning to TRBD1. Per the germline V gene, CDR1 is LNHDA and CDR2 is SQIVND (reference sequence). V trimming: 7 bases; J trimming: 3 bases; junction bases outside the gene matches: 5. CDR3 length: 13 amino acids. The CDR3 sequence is CASTRTGEETQYF. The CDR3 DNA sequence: TGTGCCAGTACCCGGACAGGAGAAGAGACCCAGTACTTC.

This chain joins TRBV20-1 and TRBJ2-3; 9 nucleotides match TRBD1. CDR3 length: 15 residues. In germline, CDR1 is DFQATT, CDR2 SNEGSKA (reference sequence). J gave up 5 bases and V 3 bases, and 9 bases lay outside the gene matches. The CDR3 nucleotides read TGCAGTGCTAGTAGGGACAGGGCACCCCGAGATACGCAGTATTTT. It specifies CSASRDRAPRDTQYF.

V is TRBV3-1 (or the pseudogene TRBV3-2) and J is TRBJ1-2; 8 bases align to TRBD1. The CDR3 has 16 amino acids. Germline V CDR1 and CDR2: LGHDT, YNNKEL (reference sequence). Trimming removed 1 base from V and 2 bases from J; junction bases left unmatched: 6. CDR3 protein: CASSQAVQGANYGYTF. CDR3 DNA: TGTGCCAGCAGCCAAGCCGTGCAGGGGGCGAACTATGGCTACACCTTC.